The clone carrying this T cell receptor beta chain occurred a few times. One end of the junction does not line up with germline, which may come from a read error. This CDR3 is built from 14 residues. Germline CDR1 and CDR2: SGDLS and YYNGEE. The sample comes from a study of cytomegalovirus exposure and HLA in healthy donors. Measured with immunoSEQ multiplex PCR; TCRdb has only the in-frame clones, and not every one. Among 150,000 to 200,000 clones listed, roughly 86% were seen once. This chain joins TRBV9 and TRBJ2-1; maybe TRBD1 (6 bases). The sequence derives from a woman aged 18-29 years in good health and CMV-seronegative. The sequenced material came from PBMCs. This chain's CDR3 is CASSVGQNRPSVVF. CDR3 nucleotide sequence: TGTGCCAGCAGCGTCGGACAGAATAGACCGTCCGTAGTCTTC. The full variable domain, in which reference TRBV9 and TRBJ2-1 provide the parts outside the CDR3, is DSGVTQTPKHLITATGQRVTLRCSPRSGDLSVYWYQQSLDQGLQFLIQYYNGEERAKGNILERFSAQQFPDLHSELNLSSLELGDSALYFCASSVGQNRPSVVFGPGTRLTVL.